This TCR beta chain was captured by sequencing in a study of chemoradiotherapy in HPV16-positive cancers. Study results and limitations: For HPV16-positive patients, expanding HPV-responsive T cells associated with longer recurrence-free survival. Functional assays defining HPV-specific T cells used only a couple of HPV16-positive patients. Candidate HPV-specific clones and E7-related TCR motifs grew in tumor during treatment.

Repeated repertoire sampling spanned the course of chemoradiotherapy. Some clones are missing from TCRdb's copy, which holds only in-frame ones; the method was immunoSEQ multiplex PCR. The sample has 10,000 or so clones, 60% to 85% seen once. On this clone itself: Its antigen is currently unknown.

Germline lookup yields CDR1 MDHEN and CDR2 SYDVKM. Trimming took off 2 bases at V and 5 bases at J, with 13 bases between the two ends. The CDR3 sequence is 15 residues long. This sequence originates from a human donor with HPV-associated anogenital cancer. This chain connects TRBV28 to TRBJ1-5; no clear D. The sequencing here drew on tumor tissue, taken from a patient who underwent chemoradiotherapy. As DNA, the CDR3 is TGTGCCAGCAGTTTAATACAGCGGATCGATCAGCCCCAGCATTTT. Residues: CASSLIQRIDQPQHF.